The 22 T cell receptor beta chains presented below share a single source sample, sequenced in a study of T cell changes during pregnancy in multiple sclerosis. Some clones are missing from TCRdb's copy, which holds only in-frame ones; the method was immunoSEQ multiplex PCR. The sample lists under 55,000 clones; 91% were seen once. This specimen consisted of CD8+ T cells from peripheral blood mononuclear cells, obtained after pregnancy. These receptors originate from a female donor with multiple sclerosis, enrolled in a pregnancy study.

The chain joins TRBV15 to TRBJ2-5; a possible D gene is TRBD2 (5 bases). CDR1 LNHNV and CDR2 YYDKDF come from the germline V gene (reference sequence). V was pared by 5 bases and J by 3 bases, with 13 bases between. This CDR3 is 14 amino acids long. CDR3 DNA sequence: TGTGCCACCAGCCCTGCCGGGGTGGAAGAGACCCAGTACTTC. Protein sequence: CATSPAGVEETQYF.

The chain joins TRBV29-1 to TRBJ2-3; 7 nucleotides line up with TRBD2. The germline V gene has CDR1 SQVTM and CDR2 ANQGSEA. V gave up 3 bases and J gave up 2 bases; unmatched junction bases: 8. This CDR3 has 15 residues. The CDR3 DNA reads TGCAGCGTTGAGGGGGGGTTCGGGTCCACAGATACGCAGTATTTT. This translates into CSVEGGFGSTDTQYF.

This chain links TRBV6-5 with TRBJ2-7, with TRBD1 matching over 7 bases. This CDR3 contains 15 residues. Germline V gene data show CDR1 as MNHEY and CDR2 as SVGAGI. V trimming: 5 bases; J trimming: 2 bases; junction bases outside the gene matches: 9. This CDR3 reads CASSPTRDSTYEQYF. The CDR3 coding sequence is TGTGCCAGCAGTCCCACCCGGGACAGCACCTACGAGCAGTACTTC.

The chain uses TRBV4-2 and TRBJ2-7; 7 bases agree with TRBD1. This CDR3 spans 13 amino acids. The germline gives CDR1 LGHNA, CDR2 YNFKEQ. With 5 bases clipped from V and 3 bases from J, the junction kept 4 bases outside the gene matches. The chain's CDR3 is CASSSDRDYEQYF. The CDR3 DNA follows: TGTGCCAGCAGCAGCGACAGGGACTACGAGCAGTACTTC.

This chain links TRBV11-3 with TRBJ2-7; D gene unclear. CDR1 and CDR2 from the germline V gene are SGHNT and YENEEA. Deletions cut 4 bases from V and 3 bases from J, with 10 bases between. This CDR3 is built from 13 residues. The CDR3 loop reads CASSSSTGYEQYF. The CDR3 bases are TGTGCCAGCAGCTCCTCAACTGGCTACGAGCAGTACTTC.

This clone was detected once. The chain links TRBV27 to TRBJ2-5; 12 bases match TRBD2. This CDR3 comprises 20 residues. Trimming cost V 1 base and J 4 bases; bases outside gene matches: 16. Germline V gene sequence: CDR1 MNHEY, CDR2 SMNVEV (reference sequence). CDR3 sequence reads: CASSLFSQGSSGGAGETQYF. The CDR3 region has the DNA TGTGCCAGCAGTTTATTCTCCCAGGGCTCTAGCGGGGGGGCTGGAGAGACCCAGTACTTC.

Ten or more counts support this clone. V and J are TRBV28 and TRBJ1-5; maybe TRBD1 (5 bases). This CDR3 has 14 amino acids. Germline V gives CDR1 MDHEN, CDR2 SYDVKM. With 9 bases removed from V and 7 bases from J, the gap between germline ends came to 19 bases. CDR3 sequence: CASRWAGLRQPQHF. The CDR3 nucleotides are TGTGCCAGTAGGTGGGCAGGGTTGAGGCAGCCCCAGCATTTT.

V and J are TRBV30 and TRBJ2-1, with 7 bases identical to TRBD2. J was trimmed by 5 bases and V by 3 bases; bases with no gene match: 7. CDR1 is GTSNPN, CDR2 SVGIG, per germline (reference sequence). The CDR3 has 14 residues. The CDR3 nucleotides read TGTGCCTGGAGAGGGAAGCGGGGTGACAATGAGCAGTTCTTC. It encodes CAWRGKRGDNEQFF.

This clone turned up a few times. The CDR3 is CASGLVHGQPANQPQHF. CDR3 in DNA: TGTGCTAGTGGTTTGGTACATGGACAGCCGGCCAATCAGCCCCAGCATTTT. This chain uses TRBV12-5 with TRBJ1-5; D perhaps matches TRBD1 (6 bases). The CDR3 totals 17 residues. Germline V lookup: CDR1 LGHNT, CDR2 FRNRAP. The V and J ends lost 0 bases and 3 bases respectively, with 15 bases between them.

This sequence joins TRBV15 and TRBJ1-2; 7 bases align to TRBD1. J lost 3 bases, V lost 5 bases, and 9 bases had no gene match. Germline V gene sequence: CDR1 LNHNV, CDR2 YYDKDF (reference sequence). The CDR3 is 15 residues long. CDR3 sequence reads: CATSGPSDRDYGYTF. CDR3 nucleotide sequence: TGTGCCACCAGCGGTCCCTCCGACAGGGACTATGGCTACACCTTC.

The chain has TRBV9 and TRBJ2-1; D is unresolved. The CDR3 is 12 residues long. Germline CDR1 is SGDLS and CDR2 is YYNGEE. Trimming took 3 bases from V and 8 from J, leaving 9 bases between them. CDR3 region: CASSATVDEQFF. The CDR3 nucleotides are TGTGCCAGCAGCGCCACGGTGGATGAGCAGTTCTTC.

The genes are TRBV27 and TRBJ1-4; D gene uncertain. The germline V gene has CDR1 MNHEY and CDR2 SMNVEV (reference sequence). CDR3 size: 14 residues. V lost 6 bases to trimming and J lost 4 bases, with 12 bases between them. The CDR3 DNA follows: TGTGCCAGCAGCTTTGCAGGTTTTAATGAAAAACTGTTTTTT. This sequence encodes CASSFAGFNEKLFF.

CDR3 sequence (DNA): TGTGCCAGCAGCCCCGGACTAGCGGGGGCCTCCGTCTACAATGAGCAGTTCTTC. Its translation is CASSPGLAGASVYNEQFF. The chain links TRBV9 to TRBJ2-1; 13 bases agree with TRBD2. Unmatched junction bases numbered 10, after V lost 4 bases and J lost 3 bases. This CDR3 region has 18 residues. The V gene's germline CDR1 is SGDLS and CDR2 YYNGEE.

The chain joins TRBV6-4 to TRBJ1-4; D perhaps matches TRBD1 (6 bases). The V end lost 6 bases, the J end lost 0 bases, and 11 bases lay between the germline ends. Germline CDR1 MRHNA, CDR2 SNTAGT. The CDR3 spans 15 residues. The CDR3 loop reads CASSATGATNEKLFF. The CDR3 DNA reads TGTGCCAGCAGCGCGACAGGTGCAACTAATGAAAAACTGTTTTTT.

The CDR3 region has the DNA TGTGCCAGCAGCCAAGTCGGGGGGTCTGAAGCTTTCTTT. Its protein product is CASSQVGGSEAFF. The V and J genes are TRBV14 and TRBJ1-1, with a tentative D call TRBD1 (5 bases). The germline V and J ends were trimmed by 1 base and 6 bases, with 9 bases remaining between them. Germline CDR1 reads SGHDN; CDR2 reads FVKESK. The CDR3 totals 13 residues.

The chain couples TRBV9 to TRBJ1-1, with a tentative D call TRBD1 (5 bases). Germline CDR1 SGDLS, CDR2 YYNGEE. The V end lost 4 bases, the J end lost 5 bases, and 12 bases lay between the germline ends. The CDR3 has 13 amino acids. CDR3 in DNA: TGTGCCAGCAGCATACGACAGACGACTGAAGCTTTCTTT. Translating it yields CASSIRQTTEAFF.

The chain carries TRBV11-1 and TRBJ2-7, with 10 bases fitting TRBD1. The CDR3 runs to 15 residues. V lost 4 bases to trimming and J lost 8 bases; unmatched junction nucleotides: 11. From germline, CDR1 is SGHAT and CDR2 FQDESV (reference sequence). As DNA, the CDR3 is TGTGCCAGCAGCTCGGACAGGGGGACCTCTTTGAAGCAGTACTTC. Translated, it gives CASSSDRGTSLKQYF.

The chain is built from TRBV27 and TRBJ2-5; D unclear. CDR1 and CDR2 (germline): MNHEY, SMNVEV (reference sequence). Trimming took 4 bases from V and 9 from J, leaving 9 bases between them. This CDR3 spans 11 amino acids. CDR3 sequence reads: CASSSRGAQYF. The CDR3, as DNA: TGTGCCAGCAGTTCCCGCGGCGCCCAGTACTTC.

This chain joins TRBV9 and TRBJ2-3, with 9 bases aligning to TRBD2. This CDR3 has 16 amino acids. V was pared by 0 bases and J by 6 bases, with 8 bases of the junction left unmatched. Germline assignment: CDR1 SGDLS and CDR2 YYNGEE. The CDR3 DNA sequence: TGTGCCAGCAGCGTAGTGATAGCGGGGGAATTGGATACGCAGTATTTT. Amino acid sequence: CASSVVIAGELDTQYF. Full variable domain (missing parts from reference TRBV9 and TRBJ2-3): DSGVTQTPKHLITATGQRVTLRCSPRSGDLSVYWYQQSLDQGLQFLIQYYNGEERAKGNILERFSAQQFPDLHSELNLSSLELGDSALYFCASSVVIAGELDTQYFGPGTRLTVL.

By frequency in the sample, this clone is medium-sized. This chain uses TRBV29-1 with TRBJ1-1; D not certain. Per the germline V gene, CDR1 is SQVTM and CDR2 is ANQGSEA. V lost 3 bases, J lost 1 base, and 3 bases lay in between. The CDR3 contains 11 residues. CDR3 loop: CSVDRNTEAFF. The CDR3, as DNA: TGCAGCGTTGATCGGAACACTGAAGCTTTCTTT. The full variable domain, with the rest looked up from reference TRBV29-1 and TRBJ1-1, is SAVISQKPSRDICQRGTSLTIQCQVDSQVTMMFWYRQQPGQSLTLIATANQGSEATYESGFVIDKFPISRPNLTFSTLTVSNMSPEDSSIYLCSVDRNTEAFFGQGTRLTVV.

The chain combines TRBV7-6 with TRBJ1-1; D call uncertain. CDR3 size: 14 residues. The V end lost 2 bases, the J end lost 3 bases, and 10 bases lay between the germline ends. Germline lookup yields CDR1 SGHVS and CDR2 FNYEAQ. The CDR3 region has the DNA TGTGCCAGCAGCTTATGGGCATCTGACACTGAAGCTTTCTTT. Translating it yields CASSLWASDTEAFF. The full variable domain, with the rest looked up from reference TRBV7-6 and TRBJ1-1, is GAGVSQSPRYKVTKRGQDVALRCDPISGHVSLYWYRQALGQGPEFLTYFNYEAQQDKSGLPNDRFSAERPEGSISTLTIQRTEQRDSAMYRCASSLWASDTEAFFGQGTRLTVV.

The V call is TRBV6-5, the J call TRBJ2-3; a weak D match, TRBD2 (7 bases). This CDR3 contains 16 residues. From germline, CDR1 is MNHEY and CDR2 SVGAGI. Trimming took 4 bases from V and 3 from J, leaving 17 bases between them. The CDR3 nucleotides read TGTGCCAGCAGTTCACGATCAGGGGAGGGGACAGATACGCAGTATTTT. This sequence encodes CASSSRSGEGTDTQYF.